Following are 17 T cell receptor beta chains from one sample sequenced in a study of control samples from healthy donors and cancer patients. TCRdb's copy holds only in-frame clones and misses some; the assay was immunoSEQ multiplex PCR. The sample carries some 130,000 clones, about nine tenths recorded once. Sequencing used blood. The receptor set was obtained from a middle-aged man in good health.

The V gene is TRBV5-4, the J gene TRBJ2-5; 10 nucleotides align to TRBD2. Germline V CDR1 and CDR2: SGHNT, YYREEE (reference sequence). The CDR3 consists of 14 residues. After removal of 3 bases from V and 1 base from J, the junction contained 0 bases not matched to a gene. The CDR3: CASSSSGSQETQYF. CDR3 nucleotides: TGTGCCAGCAGCTCTAGCGGGAGCCAAGAGACCCAGTACTTC. The variable domain in full, with the rest retrieved from reference TRBV5-4 and TRBJ2-5, is ETGVTQSPTHLIKTRGQQVTLRCSSQSGHNTVSWYQQALGQGPQFIFQYYREEENGRGNFPPRFSGLQFPNYSSELNVNALELDDSALYLCASSSSGSQETQYFGPGTRLLVL.

The chain combines TRBV4-2 with TRBJ2-1; tentative D call: TRBD1 (6 bases). CDR3 size: 16 residues. Per the germline V gene, CDR1 is LGHNA and CDR2 is YNFKEQ. V gave up 0 bases and J gave up 1 base, with 10 bases separating them. The CDR3 DNA reads as TGTGCCAGCAGCCAAGATCCAGGGGTGTCCTACAATGAGCAGTTCTTC. Translation: CASSQDPGVSYNEQFF.

The chain is built from TRBV9 and TRBJ2-7, with 8 positions matching TRBD1. In germline, CDR1 is SGDLS, CDR2 YYNGEE. The ends lost 3 bases at V and 2 bases at J; junction bases unmatched: 1. This CDR3 has 13 residues. The CDR3, as DNA: TGTGCCAGCAGCGGGACAGGGACCTACGAGCAGTACTTC. It yields the protein CASSGTGTYEQYF.

The V gene is TRBV6-1, the J gene TRBJ1-2; D not resolved. Looked up from germline, CDR1 is MNHNS and CDR2 is SASEGT. This CDR3 has 13 amino acids. Trimming removed 3 bases at V and 2 bases at J, with 7 bases between. CDR3 amino acids: CASSDTRNYGYTF. The CDR3 DNA reads as TGTGCCAGCAGTGATACCAGAAACTATGGCTACACCTTC.

J is TRBJ2-3 and V is TRBV6-2 or TRBV6-3; D gene unclear. The V end lost 5 bases, the J end lost 0 bases, and 12 bases lay between the germline ends. This CDR3 contains 15 residues. Germline V gives CDR1 MNHEY, CDR2 SVGEGT. For the CDR3, the DNA is TGTGCCAGCAGTCCCATTAAACAAAGCACAGATACGCAGTATTTT. Translation: CASSPIKQSTDTQYF.

The V gene is TRBV4-1, the J gene TRBJ2-1; TRBD2 aligns across 10 bases. Germline CDR1 and CDR2: MGHRA and YSYEKL. V lost 0 bases to trimming and J lost 0 bases; unmatched junction nucleotides: 8. The CDR3 runs 19 residues. For the CDR3, the DNA is TGCGCCAGCAGCCAAGATAGAGCGGGGGGGCAAAGCTCCTACAATGAGCAGTTCTTC. It specifies CASSQDRAGGQSSYNEQFF.

The gene calls are TRBV27 and TRBJ2-1; D is unresolved. The CDR3 has 14 residues. CDR1 and CDR2 from the germline V gene are MNHEY and SMNVEV (reference sequence). V lost 11 bases and J 5 bases, leaving 19 bases between the germline ends. CDR3 in DNA: TGTGCCGCCAGCAGTTACAATTATGACAATGAGCAGTTCTTC. This encodes CAASSYNYDNEQFF.

J is TRBJ2-7 and V is TRBV5-5, with 12 bases identical to TRBD2. Per the germline V gene, CDR1 is SGHKS and CDR2 is YYEKEE (reference sequence). V lost 0 bases to trimming and J lost 2 bases; unmatched junction nucleotides: 9. The CDR3 has 18 residues. This CDR3 reads CASSLDPSGGALPYEQYF. In nucleotides, the CDR3 is TGTGCCAGCAGCTTGGACCCTAGCGGGGGGGCCTTGCCCTACGAGCAGTACTTC.

The rearrangement joins TRBV27 to TRBJ1-5; D is unclear. The V and J ends lost 5 bases and 4 bases respectively, with 15 bases between them. Germline CDR1 MNHEY, CDR2 SMNVEV (reference sequence). This CDR3 spans 15 amino acids. The CDR3 protein is CASSRRRSLNQPQHF. As DNA, the CDR3 is TGTGCCAGCAGTCGCCGGAGGTCCTTAAATCAGCCCCAGCATTTT.

The chain carries TRBV10-3 and TRBJ2-7, with 8 bases matching TRBD1. This CDR3 is 15 amino acids long. In germline, CDR1 is ENHRY, CDR2 SYGVKD. V trimming: 3 bases; J trimming: 2 bases; junction bases outside the gene matches: 6. CDR3 region: CAISEGQGPTYEQYF. The CDR3 nucleotides read TGTGCCATCAGTGAAGGACAGGGCCCTACCTACGAGCAGTACTTC.

This chain uses TRBV18 with TRBJ1-4, with no clear D. The germline gives CDR1 KGHSH, CDR2 LQKENI. The CDR3 spans 13 residues. The ends were cut back, 6 bases at V and 4 bases at J, with 9 bases in the middle. CDR3 sequence reads: CASSPSRNEKLFF. CDR3 coding DNA: TGTGCCAGCTCGCCGTCCCGTAATGAAAAACTGTTTTTT.

The chain recombines TRBV30 with TRBJ2-7; D not resolved. V was clipped by 1 base and J by 3 bases, with 7 bases between them. Germline lookup yields CDR1 GTSNPN and CDR2 SVGIG (reference sequence). This CDR3 is built from 12 residues. The CDR3 DNA reads TGTGCCTGGAGTGCGACGAGCTACGAGCAGTACTTC. Its translation: CAWSATSYEQYF.

This chain links TRBV10-1 with TRBJ1-1; D is unclear. Germline V gene sequence: CDR1 WNHNN, CDR2 SYGVQD (reference sequence). V was trimmed by 0 bases and J by 4 bases, leaving 12 bases between them. There are 15 residues in the CDR3. The DNA of the CDR3 is TGCGCCAGCAGTGAGTCTGTGGGGTTCGGCACTGAAGCTTTCTTT. Amino acid sequence: CASSESVGFGTEAFF.

The chain joins TRBV19 to TRBJ2-7; possible D gene TRBD1, 6 bases. Germline CDR1 is LNHDA and CDR2 is SQIVND (reference sequence). Trimming removed 5 bases from V and 2 bases from J, with 22 bases in between. This CDR3 contains 17 residues. CDR3 coding DNA: TGTGCCAGTAGTGCCTCCGTCTACAGGGATACGACCTACGAGCAGTACTTC. This gives the protein CASSASVYRDTTYEQYF.

The genes are TRBV11-3 and TRBJ1-1, with D possibly matching TRBD1 (5 bases). V lost 5 bases, J lost 7 bases, and 11 bases lay in between. CDR1 is SGHNT and CDR2 is YENEEA in the germline V gene. The CDR3 extends over 12 amino acids. The CDR3: CASSRRGGEAFF. The CDR3 DNA follows: TGTGCCAGCAGCCGAAGGGGAGGTGAAGCTTTCTTT.

The chain has TRBV19 and TRBJ1-2; tentatively, D is TRBD1 (5 bases). Trimming left V 5 bases short and J 4 bases short, with 14 bases between. Germline V gene sequence: CDR1 LNHDA, CDR2 SQIVND (reference sequence). This CDR3 has 14 residues. This CDR3 is CASSLPGGLYGYTF. For the CDR3, the DNA is TGTGCCAGTAGTCTCCCGGGGGGTCTCTATGGCTACACCTTC.

V is TRBV7-2 and J is TRBJ1-1; tentatively, D is TRBD1 (5 bases). The CDR3 has 15 residues. Trimming shortened V by 0 bases and J by 7 bases, and 15 bases separated the two germline ends. The germline CDR1 and CDR2 sequences are SGHTA and FQGNSA. The CDR3 here is CASSLARGRRDEAFF. The CDR3 DNA sequence: TGTGCCAGCAGCTTAGCACGGGGACGGAGGGATGAAGCTTTCTTT.